The source of this T cell receptor (beta chain) is a study of T cells in Graves' hyperthyroidism and ophthalmopathy. This clonotype has at least ten counts. Its antigen is currently unknown. Whole-study findings and limits: Ophthalmopathy, which appeared later, was predicted by the model a median approximately 6.7 months before onset.

The investigators amplified TCR beta CDR3 regions from RNA transcripts. The HTBI primer set served for first-round RT-PCR of the TCR CDR3. TCRdb independently ran MiXCR on the multiplex PCR reads; one entry per CDR3 protein. The repertoire holds a few hundred thousand distinct CDR3 sequences, with 15% as singletons. The sample consisted of blood. The TCR originated in a woman aged 25-40 years with Graves' hyperthyroidism.

The CDR3 reads CASSWTSGYEQYF. The CDR3 region has the DNA TGTGCCAGCAGTTGGACTAGCGGGTACGAGCAGTACTTC. The chain uses TRBV28 and TRBJ2-7, with TRBD2 matching 11 bases. CDR1 is MDHEN, CDR2 SYDVKM, per germline. CDR3 length: 13 amino acids. Trimming cost V 4 bases and J 4 bases; bases outside gene matches: 0.